This TCR beta chain was profiled in a study of shared clonotypes between healthy human individuals. For the study at large: Per donor, CD8 memory used one plate, CD8 naive used two, CD4 memory used three and CD4 naive used three. Study-wide points: Few donors restricted represented genetic and exposure-history diversity. Tissue TCR repertoires likely differ from these blood-only repertoires.

The ends were cut back, 2 bases at V and 2 bases at J, with 10 bases in the middle. Germline V gene lookup returns CDR1 MNHEY and CDR2 SMNVEV (reference sequence). The CDR3 contains 14 residues. Libraries were prepared by immunoSEQ multiplex PCR; TCRdb keeps only in-frame clonotypes and omits some of them. Here the sample spans 1,500,000 or so clones, roughly 98.5% being singletons. Partitioning of CD4+ cells yielded a CD45RA+ naive subset and a CD45RA-negative memory subset. In regard to this clone: The antigen is undetermined.

What was sequenced was naive CD4+ T cells sorted from blood. Subset here: CD45RA+ positively selected. This receptor was obtained from a man aged 25-45 years in good health. This chain links TRBV27 with TRBJ2-7, with D possibly being TRBD2 (6 bases). This CDR3 is CASSLAGFPYEQYF. CDR3 sequence (DNA): TGTGCCAGCAGTTTAGCGGGGTTCCCCTACGAGCAGTACTTC.